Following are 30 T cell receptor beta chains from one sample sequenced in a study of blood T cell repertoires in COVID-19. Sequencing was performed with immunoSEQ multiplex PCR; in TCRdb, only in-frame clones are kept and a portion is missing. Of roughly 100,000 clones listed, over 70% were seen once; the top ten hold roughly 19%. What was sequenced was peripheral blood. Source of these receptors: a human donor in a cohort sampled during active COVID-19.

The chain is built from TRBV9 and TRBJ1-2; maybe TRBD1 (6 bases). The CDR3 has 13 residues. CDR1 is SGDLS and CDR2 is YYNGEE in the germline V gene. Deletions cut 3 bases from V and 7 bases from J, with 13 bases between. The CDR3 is CASSAGQRLGYTF. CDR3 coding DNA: TGTGCCAGCAGCGCCGGACAGAGGCTTGGCTACACCTTC. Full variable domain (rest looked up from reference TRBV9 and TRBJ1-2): DSGVTQTPKHLITATGQRVTLRCSPRSGDLSVYWYQQSLDQGLQFLIQYYNGEERAKGNILERFSAQQFPDLHSELNLSSLELGDSALYFCASSAGQRLGYTFGSGTRLTVV.

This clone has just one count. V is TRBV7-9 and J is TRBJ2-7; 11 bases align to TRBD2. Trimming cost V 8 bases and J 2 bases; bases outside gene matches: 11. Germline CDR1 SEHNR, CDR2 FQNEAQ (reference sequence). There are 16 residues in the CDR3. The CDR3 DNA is TGTGCCAGCGGGCCACCTTTAGCGGGAGGGACCTACGAGCAGTACTTC. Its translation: CASGPPLAGGTYEQYF.

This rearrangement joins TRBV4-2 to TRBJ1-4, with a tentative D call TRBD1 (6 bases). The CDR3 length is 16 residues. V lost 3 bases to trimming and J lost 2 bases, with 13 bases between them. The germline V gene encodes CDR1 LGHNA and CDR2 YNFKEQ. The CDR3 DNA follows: TGTGCCAGCAGCCAGACAGGCCTAATCACTAATGAAAAACTGTTTTTT. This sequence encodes CASSQTGLITNEKLFF.

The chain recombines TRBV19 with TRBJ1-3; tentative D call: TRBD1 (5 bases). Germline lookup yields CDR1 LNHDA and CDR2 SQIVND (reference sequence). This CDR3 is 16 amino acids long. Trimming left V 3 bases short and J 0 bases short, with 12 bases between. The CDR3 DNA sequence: TGTGCCAGTAGTATCCCTCGGACAACCTCTGGAAACACCATATATTTT. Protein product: CASSIPRTTSGNTIYF.

The CDR3: CASSFVTGTENTEAFF. The CDR3 DNA reads TGCGCCAGCAGCTTCGTTACAGGGACGGAGAACACTGAAGCTTTCTTT. The chain carries TRBV5-1 and TRBJ1-1; tentatively, D is TRBD1 (6 bases). CDR1 is SGHRS and CDR2 is YFSETQ in the germline V gene. The CDR3 contains 16 residues. V lost 2 bases, J lost 1 base, and 15 bases lay in between.

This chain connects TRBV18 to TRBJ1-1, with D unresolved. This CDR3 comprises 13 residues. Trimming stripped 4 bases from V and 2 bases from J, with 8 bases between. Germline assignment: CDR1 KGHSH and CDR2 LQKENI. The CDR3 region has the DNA TGTGCCAGCTCACTTTCTGTCAACACTGAAGCTTTCTTT. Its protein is CASSLSVNTEAFF.

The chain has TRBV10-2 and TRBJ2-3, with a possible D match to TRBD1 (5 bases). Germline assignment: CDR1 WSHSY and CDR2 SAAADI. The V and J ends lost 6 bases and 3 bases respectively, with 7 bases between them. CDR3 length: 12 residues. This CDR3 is CASRTVTDTQYF. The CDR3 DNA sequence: TGCGCCAGCAGGACAGTAACAGATACGCAGTATTTT.

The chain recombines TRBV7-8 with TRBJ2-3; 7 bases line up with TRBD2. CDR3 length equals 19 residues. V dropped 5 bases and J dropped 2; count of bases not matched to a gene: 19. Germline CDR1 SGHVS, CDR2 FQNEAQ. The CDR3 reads CASSPQNAAGEPHTDTQYF. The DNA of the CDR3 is TGTGCCAGCAGCCCCCAGAACGCGGCGGGAGAACCGCACACAGATACGCAGTATTTT.

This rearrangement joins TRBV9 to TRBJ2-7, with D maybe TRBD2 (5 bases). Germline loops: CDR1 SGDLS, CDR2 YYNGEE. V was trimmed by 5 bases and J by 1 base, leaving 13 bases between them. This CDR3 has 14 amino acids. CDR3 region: CASSYGLESYEQYF. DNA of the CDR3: TGTGCCAGCAGTTACGGACTCGAATCCTACGAGCAGTACTTC.

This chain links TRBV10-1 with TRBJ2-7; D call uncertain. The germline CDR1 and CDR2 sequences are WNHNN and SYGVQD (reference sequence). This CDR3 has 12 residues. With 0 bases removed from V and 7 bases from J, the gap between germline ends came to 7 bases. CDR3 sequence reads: CASSESQAEQYF. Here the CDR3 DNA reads TGCGCCAGCAGTGAGTCGCAGGCGGAGCAGTACTTC.

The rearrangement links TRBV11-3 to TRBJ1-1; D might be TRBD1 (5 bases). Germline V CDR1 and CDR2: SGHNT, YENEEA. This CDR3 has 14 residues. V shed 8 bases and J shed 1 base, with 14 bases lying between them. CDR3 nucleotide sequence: TGTGCCAGCGGGGGGGGATTAAAGAACACTGAAGCTTTCTTT. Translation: CASGGGLKNTEAFF.

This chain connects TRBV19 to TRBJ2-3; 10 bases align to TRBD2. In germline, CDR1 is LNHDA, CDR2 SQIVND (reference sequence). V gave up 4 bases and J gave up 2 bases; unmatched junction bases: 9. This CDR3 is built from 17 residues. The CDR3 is CASSTPGLAATTDTQYF. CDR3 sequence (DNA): TGTGCCAGTAGTACCCCAGGACTAGCGGCCACCACAGATACGCAGTATTTT.

The CDR3 sequence is CASRRGGNQPQHF. The CDR3 DNA reads as TGTGCCAGCAGAAGGGGCGGCAATCAGCCCCAGCATTTT. The V and J genes are TRBV12-3 or TRBV12-4 and TRBJ1-5; possibly TRBD1 for D (5 bases). CDR3 length equals 13 residues. V lost 6 bases and J 2 bases, leaving 8 bases between the germline ends.

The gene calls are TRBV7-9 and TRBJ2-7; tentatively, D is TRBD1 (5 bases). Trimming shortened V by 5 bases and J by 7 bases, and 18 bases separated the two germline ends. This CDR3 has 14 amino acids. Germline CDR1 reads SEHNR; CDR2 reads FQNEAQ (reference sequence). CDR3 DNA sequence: TGTGCCAGCAGCACCTTAGGCAGGGTCGGGGAGCAGTACTTC. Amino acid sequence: CASSTLGRVGEQYF. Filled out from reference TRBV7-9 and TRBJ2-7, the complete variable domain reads DTGVSQNPRHKITKRGQNVTFRCDPISEHNRLYWYRQTLGQGPEFLTYFQNEAQLEKSRLLSDRFSAERPKGSFSTLEIQRTEQGDSAMYLCASSTLGRVGEQYFGPGTRLTVT.

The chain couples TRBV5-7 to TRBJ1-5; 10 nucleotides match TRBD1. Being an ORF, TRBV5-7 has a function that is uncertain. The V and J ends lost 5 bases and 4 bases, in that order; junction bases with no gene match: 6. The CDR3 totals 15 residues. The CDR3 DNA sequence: TGTGCCAGCAGACCTGACAGGGGGCGGAATCAGCCCCAGCATTTT. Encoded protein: CASRPDRGRNQPQHF.

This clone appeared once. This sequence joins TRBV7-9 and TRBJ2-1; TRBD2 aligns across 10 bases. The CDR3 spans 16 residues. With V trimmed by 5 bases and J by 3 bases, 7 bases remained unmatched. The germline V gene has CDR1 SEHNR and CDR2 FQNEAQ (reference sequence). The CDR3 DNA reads TGTGCCAGCAGCACGCTAGCGGGAGTGATCTACAATGAGCAGTTCTTC. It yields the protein CASSTLAGVIYNEQFF.

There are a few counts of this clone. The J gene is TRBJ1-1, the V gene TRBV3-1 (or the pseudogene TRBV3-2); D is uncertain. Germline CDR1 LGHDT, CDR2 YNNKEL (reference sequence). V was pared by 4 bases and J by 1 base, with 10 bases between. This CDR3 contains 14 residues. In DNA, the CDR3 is TGTGCCAGCAGCCGCGAGGGCGGGAACACTGAAGCTTTCTTT. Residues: CASSREGGNTEAFF.

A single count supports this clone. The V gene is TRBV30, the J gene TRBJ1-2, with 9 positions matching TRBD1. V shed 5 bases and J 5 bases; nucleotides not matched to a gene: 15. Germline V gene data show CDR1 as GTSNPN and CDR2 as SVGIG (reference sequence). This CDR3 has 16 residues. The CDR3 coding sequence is TGTGCCTGGGTTGGGTGGGGGACAGGGAAGGTGTATGGCTACACCTTC. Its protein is CAWVGWGTGKVYGYTF.

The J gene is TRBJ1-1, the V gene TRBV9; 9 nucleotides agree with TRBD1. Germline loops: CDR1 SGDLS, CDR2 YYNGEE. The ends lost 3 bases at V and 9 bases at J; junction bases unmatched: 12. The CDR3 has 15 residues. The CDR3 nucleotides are TGTGCCAGCAGCGATCACCCGGGACAGGGAGAAAAAGCTTTCTTT. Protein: CASSDHPGQGEKAFF.

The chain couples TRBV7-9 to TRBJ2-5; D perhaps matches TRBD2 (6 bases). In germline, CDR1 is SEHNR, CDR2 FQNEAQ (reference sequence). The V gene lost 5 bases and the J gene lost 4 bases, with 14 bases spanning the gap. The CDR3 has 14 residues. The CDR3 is CASSPRDSRETQYF. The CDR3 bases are TGTGCCAGCAGCCCGCGGGATAGCAGAGAGACCCAGTACTTC.

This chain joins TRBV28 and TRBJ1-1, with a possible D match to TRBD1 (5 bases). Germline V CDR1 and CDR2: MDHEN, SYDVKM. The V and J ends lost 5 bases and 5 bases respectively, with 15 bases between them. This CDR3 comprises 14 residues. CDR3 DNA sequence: TGTGCCAGCAGTGGGGGGGGTCGGAGGACTGAAGCTTTCTTT. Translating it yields CASSGGGRRTEAFF.

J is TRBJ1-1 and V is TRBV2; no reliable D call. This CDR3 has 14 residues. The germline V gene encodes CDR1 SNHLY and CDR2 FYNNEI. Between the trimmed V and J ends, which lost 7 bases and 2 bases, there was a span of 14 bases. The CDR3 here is CASNQEGENTEAFF. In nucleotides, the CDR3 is TGTGCCAGCAACCAAGAGGGAGAAAACACTGAAGCTTTCTTT.

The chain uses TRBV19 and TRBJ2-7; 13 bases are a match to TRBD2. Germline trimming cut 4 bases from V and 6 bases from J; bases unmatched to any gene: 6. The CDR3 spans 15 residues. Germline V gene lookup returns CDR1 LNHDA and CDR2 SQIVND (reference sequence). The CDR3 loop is CASSTLAGGKGEQYF. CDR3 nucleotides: TGTGCCAGTAGTACACTAGCGGGAGGGAAGGGCGAGCAGTACTTC.

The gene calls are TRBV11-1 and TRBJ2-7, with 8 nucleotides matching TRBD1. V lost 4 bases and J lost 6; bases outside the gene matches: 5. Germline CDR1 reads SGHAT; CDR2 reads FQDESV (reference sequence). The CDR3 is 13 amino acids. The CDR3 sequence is CASSSRQGAEQYF. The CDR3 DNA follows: TGTGCCAGCAGCTCCCGCCAGGGGGCCGAGCAGTACTTC.

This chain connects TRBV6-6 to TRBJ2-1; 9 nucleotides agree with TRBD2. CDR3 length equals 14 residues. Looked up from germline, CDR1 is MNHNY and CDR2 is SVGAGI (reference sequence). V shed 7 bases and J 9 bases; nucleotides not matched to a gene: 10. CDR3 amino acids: CASNWGGRGSEQFF. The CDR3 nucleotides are TGTGCCAGCAATTGGGGCGGGAGGGGTAGTGAGCAGTTCTTC.

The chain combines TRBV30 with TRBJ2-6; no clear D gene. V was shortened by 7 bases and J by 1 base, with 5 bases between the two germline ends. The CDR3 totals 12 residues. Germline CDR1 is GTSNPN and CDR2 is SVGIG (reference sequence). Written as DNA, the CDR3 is TGTGCCTCTCCTTCTGGGGCCAACGTCCTGACTTTC. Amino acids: CASPSGANVLTF. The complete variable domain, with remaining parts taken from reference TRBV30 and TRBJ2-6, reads SQTIHQWPATLVQPVGSPLSLECTVEGTSNPNLYWYRQAAGRGLQLLFYSVGIGQISSEVPQNLSASRPQDRQFILSSKKLLLSDSGFYLCASPSGANVLTFGAGSRLTVL.

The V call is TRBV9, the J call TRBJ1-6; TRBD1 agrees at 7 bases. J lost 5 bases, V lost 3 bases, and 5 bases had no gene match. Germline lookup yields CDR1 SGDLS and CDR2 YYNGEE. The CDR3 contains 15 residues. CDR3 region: CASSAGTANNSPLHF. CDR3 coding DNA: TGTGCCAGCAGCGCCGGGACAGCTAATAATTCACCCCTCCACTTT.

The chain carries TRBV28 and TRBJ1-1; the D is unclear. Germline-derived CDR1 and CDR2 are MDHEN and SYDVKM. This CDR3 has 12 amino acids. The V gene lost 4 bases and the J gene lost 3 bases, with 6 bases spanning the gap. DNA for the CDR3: TGTGCCAGCAGTTCTAAAGACACTGAAGCTTTCTTT. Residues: CASSSKDTEAFF.

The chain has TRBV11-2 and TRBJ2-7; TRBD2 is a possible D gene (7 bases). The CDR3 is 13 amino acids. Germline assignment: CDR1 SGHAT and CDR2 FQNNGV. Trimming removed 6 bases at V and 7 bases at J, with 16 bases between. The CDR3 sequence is CASSLEGGSEQYF. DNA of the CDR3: TGTGCCAGCAGTCTTGAGGGGGGGTCGGAGCAGTACTTC.

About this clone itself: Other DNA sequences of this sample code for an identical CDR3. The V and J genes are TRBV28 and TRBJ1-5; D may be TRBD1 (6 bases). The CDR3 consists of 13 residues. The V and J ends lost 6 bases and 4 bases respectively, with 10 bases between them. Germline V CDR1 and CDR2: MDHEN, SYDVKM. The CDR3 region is CASRQGSNQPQHF. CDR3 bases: TGTGCCAGCAGACAGGGATCTAATCAGCCCCAGCATTTT.